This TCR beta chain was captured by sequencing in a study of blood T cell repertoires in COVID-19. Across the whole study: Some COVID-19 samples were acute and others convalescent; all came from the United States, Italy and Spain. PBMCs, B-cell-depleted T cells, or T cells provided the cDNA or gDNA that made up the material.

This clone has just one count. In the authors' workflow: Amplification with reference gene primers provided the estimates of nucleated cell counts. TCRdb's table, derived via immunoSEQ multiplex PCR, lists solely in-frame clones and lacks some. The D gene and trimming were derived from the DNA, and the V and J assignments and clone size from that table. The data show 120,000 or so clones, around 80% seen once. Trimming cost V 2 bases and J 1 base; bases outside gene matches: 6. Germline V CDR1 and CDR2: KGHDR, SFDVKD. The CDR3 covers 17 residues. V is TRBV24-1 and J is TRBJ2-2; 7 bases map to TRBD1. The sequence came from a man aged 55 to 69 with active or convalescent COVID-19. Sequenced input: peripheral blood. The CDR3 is CATSDSDRIKNTGELFF. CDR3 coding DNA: TGTGCCACCAGTGATTCGGACAGGATCAAGAACACCGGGGAGCTGTTTTTT.